This passage covers 26 T cell receptor beta chains from one sample sequenced in a study of T-cell reconstitution after alpha-beta-depleted transplantation in children (dated by TCRdb to 2016 to 2017). The receptor library was made with PCR. The sequencing machine was an Illumina HiSeq 2500. Molecular barcoding was employed in the preparation of TCR libraries, with unique molecular identifiers being used to normalize TCRbeta repertoire quantification. TCRdb reran the public reads through fastp at Q25 and MiXCR, keeping productive beta chains. A single entry per CDR3 protein holds the most common genes and DNA from its merged rows. For this sample the table gives about 640,000 distinct CDR3 sequences, of which roughly 13% were detected only once. The ten largest clones capture approximately 2% of the sample. The label giving this sample's treatment or condition can be read as: allogeneic hematopoietic cell transplantation with graft depleted of TCRalphabeta T cells and CD19 B cells.

Here the sequenced sample was PBMCs, mostly from graft donor cells, taken 360 days after TCRalphabeta/CD19-depleted stem cell transplant. The receptors come from a male patient aged 10 to 17 who had a stem cell transplant for acute myeloid leukemia, so the T cells may come from the graft donor.

This clonotype was counted between two and nine times. This sequence joins TRBV7-8 and TRBJ1-1; D might be TRBD1 (6 bases). With 4 bases removed from V and 1 base from J, the gap between germline ends came to 19 bases. The CDR3 contains 17 residues. Germline assignment: CDR1 SGHVS and CDR2 FQNEAQ. CDR3 sequence reads: CASSSESGGFRNTEAFF. CDR3 DNA: TGTGCCAGCAGCTCTGAATCCGGGGGCTTCAGGAACACTGAAGCTTTCTTT.

The chain combines TRBV9 with TRBJ2-7; 7 nucleotides match TRBD1. The CDR3 runs 16 residues. Germline V gene data show CDR1 as SGDLS and CDR2 as YYNGEE. Trimming at V came to 2 bases and at J to 2 bases, leaving 10 bases not matched to a gene. The CDR3 sequence is CASSVGTAQSPYEQYF. CDR3 DNA: TGTGCCAGCAGCGTCGGGACAGCCCAGTCGCCCTACGAGCAGTACTTC.

This clonotype has a handful of counts. This chain connects TRBV20-1 to TRBJ1-5, with a tentative D call TRBD1 (6 bases). The germline CDR1 and CDR2 sequences are DFQATT and SNEGSKA (reference sequence). Trimming removed 6 bases from V and 7 bases from J, with 16 bases in between. CDR3 length equals 13 residues. In nucleotides, the CDR3 is TGCAGTGCCCCCTCGGAGGGGGGCCAGCCCCAGCATTTT. This codes for CSAPSEGGQPQHF.

The chain has TRBV20-1 and TRBJ2-4; D is ambiguous. This CDR3 has 12 residues. Germline V gene sequence: CDR1 DFQATT, CDR2 SNEGSKA (reference sequence). In nucleotides, the CDR3 is TGCAGGATAGGGCGCCCCGTAAACATTCAGTACTTC. Translating it yields CRIGRPVNIQYF.

The chain employs TRBV6-4 and TRBJ2-5, with D perhaps matching TRBD2 (6 bases). Germline V gene data show CDR1 as MRHNA and CDR2 as SNTAGT. The CDR3 is 13 residues long. V was shortened by 10 bases and J by 3 bases, with 15 bases between the two germline ends. The CDR3: CATTGGLKETQYF. CDR3 nucleotide sequence: TGTGCCACTACCGGTGGACTAAAAGAGACCCAGTACTTC.

This clonotype was counted between two and nine times. The chain employs TRBV25-1 and TRBJ2-1; D remains ambiguous. CDR1 and CDR2 from the germline V gene are MGHDK and SYGVNS. Between the trimmed V and J ends, which lost 2 bases and 0 bases, there was a span of 11 bases. The length of the CDR3 is 16 residues. This chain's CDR3 is CASSEGVGHSYNEQFF. The DNA of the CDR3 is TGTGCCAGCAGTGAAGGGGTGGGCCACTCCTACAATGAGCAGTTCTTC. The entire variable domain, with the rest obtained from reference TRBV25-1 and TRBJ2-1, is as follows: EADIYQTPRYLVIGTGKKITLECSQTMGHDKMYWYQQDPGMELHLIHYSYGVNSTEKGDLSSESTVSRIRTEHFPLTLESARPSHTSQYLCASSEGVGHSYNEQFFGPGTRLTVL.

This chain links TRBV30 with TRBJ2-5; D call uncertain. Germline assignment: CDR1 GTSNPN and CDR2 SVGIG (reference sequence). The length of the CDR3 is 13 residues. V lost 1 base and J 5 bases, leaving 11 bases between the germline ends. DNA for the CDR3: TGTGCCTGGAGTGCCCCGGTCCGGGAGACCCAGTACTTC. It codes for CAWSAPVRETQYF.

V usage is TRBV24-1 and J usage is TRBJ2-1; D gene unclear. The CDR3 covers 10 residues. Germline CDR1 is KGHDR and CDR2 is SFDVKD. Trimming removed 11 bases at V and 9 bases at J, with 10 bases between. CDR3 in amino acids: CANKGVEQFF. The CDR3 region has the DNA TGTGCCAATAAAGGTGTTGAGCAGTTCTTC.

In its sample, this clonotype was seen many times. The V gene is TRBV7-3, the J gene TRBJ2-3; no reliable D call. This CDR3 is built from 15 residues. Trimming stripped 0 bases from V and 2 bases from J, with 9 bases between. Germline V gene lookup returns CDR1 SGHTA and CDR2 FQGTGA. CDR3 in DNA: TGTGCCAGCAGCTTAACCGACTTGAACACAGATACGCAGTATTTT. It yields the protein CASSLTDLNTDTQYF.

For this clonotype: The conserved phenylalanine or tryptophan normally closing the CDR3 is absent here, so this likely arose from a read error. The chain uses TRBV7-9 and TRBJ1-1; 9 bases are shared with TRBD1. CDR1 and CDR2 from the germline V gene are SEHNR and FQNEAQ (reference sequence). V trimming: 1 base; J trimming: 7 bases; junction bases outside the gene matches: 4. The CDR3 length is 14 residues. This chain's CDR3 is CASSLEQGAREAFC. CDR3 nucleotides: TGTGCCAGCAGCTTAGAACAGGGGGCTCGTGAAGCTTTCTGT.

This clonotype occurred a few times. DNA for the CDR3: TGTGCCAGCAGTCCCTTCAGAGGGGGCTCCTACGAGCAGTACTTC. Translation gives CASSPFRGGSYEQYF. The chain joins TRBV12-3 or TRBV12-4 to TRBJ2-7; tentative D call: TRBD1 (6 bases). The ends were cut back, 5 bases at V and 0 bases at J, with 14 bases in the middle. This CDR3 has 15 residues.

About this clonotype: A much larger clone differs from this one at a single base, so this may be a read error. The rearrangement joins TRBV12-3 or TRBV12-4 to TRBJ2-5; 7 nucleotides align to TRBD1. The J segment lost 3 bases and the V segment lost 3 bases, leaving 10 bases of the junction unmatched. CDR3 length: 16 residues. CDR3 sequence reads: CASSFDKGAGEETQYF. The CDR3 nucleotides read TGTGCCAGCAGTTTTGACAAGGGGGCAGGGGAAGAGACCCAGTACTTC.

In its sample, this clonotype was seen many times. The rearrangement links TRBV24-1 to TRBJ2-2, with TRBD2 identical over 11 bases. J lost 0 bases, V lost 7 bases, and 9 bases had no gene match. This CDR3 has 18 amino acids. Germline CDR1 KGHDR, CDR2 SFDVKD. In nucleotides, the CDR3 is TGTGCCACCAGAGGGTCTAGCGGGAGGATCGCGAACACCGGGGAGCTGTTTTTT. This gives the protein CATRGSSGRIANTGELFF.

There are a few counts of this clonotype. As DNA, the CDR3 is TGCAGTGCTAGAGGAGGGAGACTTTTCGGGGAGCTGTTTTTT. This gives the protein CSARGGRLFGELFF. The rearrangement joins TRBV20-1 to TRBJ2-2, with D perhaps TRBD2 (5 bases). Germline values: CDR1 DFQATT, CDR2 SNEGSKA (reference sequence). V was pared by 1 base and J by 7 bases, with 13 bases between. The CDR3 runs 14 residues.

This clonotype was seen a few times. The rearrangement links TRBV20-1 to TRBJ1-1; TRBD1 aligns across 7 bases. The germline V gene encodes CDR1 DFQATT and CDR2 SNEGSKA (reference sequence). Trimming cost V 4 bases and J 2 bases; bases outside gene matches: 7. The CDR3 is 14 residues long. The CDR3 loop is CSATNRGGNTEAFF. The CDR3 DNA follows: TGCAGTGCTACCAACAGGGGAGGCAACACTGAAGCTTTCTTT.

The chain uses TRBV20-1 and TRBJ2-2; the D is unclear. The CDR3 totals 12 residues. V lost 6 bases and J 4 bases, leaving 9 bases between the germline ends. CDR1 is DFQATT, CDR2 SNEGSKA, per germline (reference sequence). The CDR3 sequence: CSAPLITGELFF. Here the CDR3 DNA reads TGCAGTGCCCCCCTCATCACCGGGGAGCTGTTTTTT.

The table lists this clonotype with many counts. J is TRBJ1-1 and V is TRBV28; no definite D call. Germline assignment: CDR1 MDHEN and CDR2 SYDVKM. With 3 bases removed from V and 0 bases from J, the gap between germline ends came to 14 bases. There are 16 residues in the CDR3. CDR3 protein: CASSFLLVELNTEAFF. CDR3 DNA sequence: TGTGCCAGCAGTTTCTTACTCGTCGAGTTGAACACTGAAGCTTTCTTT.

This clonotype was seen only a few times. This chain links TRBV29-1 with TRBJ2-1; possibly TRBD2 for D (6 bases). This CDR3 has 13 residues. Germline values: CDR1 SQVTM, CDR2 ANQGSEA. Trimming stripped 2 bases from V and 9 bases from J, with 14 bases between. CDR3 loop: CSVEWDWFSEQFF. CDR3 bases: TGCAGCGTTGAATGGGACTGGTTTTCTGAGCAGTTCTTC.

The V call is TRBV7-9, the J call TRBJ1-4; unclear D gene. V lost 1 base and J lost 8, with 14 bases in between. This CDR3 is 15 amino acids long. CDR1 SEHNR and CDR2 FQNEAQ come from the germline V gene (reference sequence). CDR3 in amino acids: CASSLGNPPGEKLFF. The CDR3 nucleotides are TGTGCCAGCAGCTTAGGTAACCCTCCGGGAGAAAAACTGTTTTTT.

This clonotype turned up a few times. This rearrangement joins TRBV18 to TRBJ2-7, with 7 bases lining up with TRBD1. The CDR3 is 16 residues long. V shed 4 bases, J shed 4 bases, and the junction held 13 bases outside the gene matches. Germline CDR1 is KGHSH and CDR2 is LQKENI. This chain's CDR3 is CASSLRQGWKKYEQYF. CDR3 DNA: TGTGCCAGCTCACTTCGACAGGGTTGGAAAAAATACGAGCAGTACTTC.

The chain recombines TRBV18 with TRBJ2-7, with D perhaps matching TRBD1 or TRBD2 (5 bases each). The V end lost 6 bases, the J end lost 0 bases, and 15 bases lay between the germline ends. The CDR3 consists of 15 residues. From germline, CDR1 is KGHSH and CDR2 LQKENI. CDR3 in amino acids: CASSPRTTSSYEQYF. For the CDR3, the DNA is TGTGCCAGCTCCCCGAGGACAACTAGCTCCTACGAGCAGTACTTC.

This clonotype appeared many times. The genes are TRBV5-1 and TRBJ2-7; 12 bases agree with TRBD2. The trim removed 0 bases at V and 5 bases at J, leaving 12 bases unmatched. The CDR3 is made up of 18 amino acids. CDR1 SGHRS and CDR2 YFSETQ come from the germline V gene. CDR3 region: CASSLERWASGRANEQYF. The CDR3 nucleotides are TGCGCCAGCAGCTTGGAACGGTGGGCTAGCGGGAGGGCCAACGAGCAGTACTTC.

Only a few counts were recorded for this clonotype. The chain recombines TRBV6-2 or TRBV6-3 with TRBJ2-2; TRBD2 might be the D (6 bases). The CDR3 spans 15 residues. Germline CDR1 reads MNHEY; CDR2 reads SVGEGT. Trimming stripped 7 bases from V and 5 bases from J, with 17 bases between. The CDR3 loop is CASTPLPAGTGELFF. In DNA form, the CDR3 reads TGTGCCAGCACCCCACTCCCGGCGGGAACCGGGGAGCTGTTTTTT.

The chain employs TRBV12-3 or TRBV12-4 and TRBJ2-7, with TRBD2 matching 12 bases. This CDR3 is built from 14 residues. J was trimmed by 6 bases and V by 4 bases; bases with no gene match: 4. The CDR3 sequence is CASSSTGLAGEQYF. As DNA, the CDR3 is TGTGCCAGCAGTTCGACGGGACTAGCGGGCGAGCAGTACTTC.

The chain uses TRBV29-1 and TRBJ2-2, with 7 positions matching TRBD2. The V segment lost 7 bases and the J segment 4 bases; nucleotides outside the gene matches: 6. This CDR3 is built from 13 residues. CDR1 SQVTM and CDR2 ANQGSEA come from the germline V gene. This CDR3 reads CSAKGGGTGELFF. The CDR3 nucleotides are TGCAGCGCAAAGGGCGGGGGCACCGGGGAGCTGTTTTTT.

The rearrangement links TRBV20-1 to TRBJ2-7; no definite D call. Deletions cut 3 bases from V and 7 bases from J, with 13 bases between. The germline CDR1 and CDR2 sequences are DFQATT and SNEGSKA (reference sequence). CDR3 length equals 12 residues. CDR3 coding DNA: TGCAGTGCTAGCAACTCCTTTCGGGAGCAGTACTTC. It is translated as CSASNSFREQYF.